This T cell receptor (beta chain) is from a study of CD8 T cells in Susac syndrome (dated by TCRdb to about 2019). The study in broad terms: Whether CD8+ T cell activation and differentiation in Susac syndrome was antigen driven was tested using repertoire sequencing.

Notes on this clonotype: This receptor's antigen is unknown. No base quality values were provided; no much bigger clone lies one nucleotide off.

High-throughput TCR beta sequencing profiled peripheral blood CD8+ and CD4+ T cells from healthy donors, Susac syndrome patients and multiple sclerosis patients. Healthy donors were included as age- and sex-matched controls. Bulk CD8+ and CD4+ T cells were purified magnetically by negative isolation, whereas CD8+ TEMRA cells were enriched by FACS. Blood was drawn into EDTA tubes, processed within 24 hours, and PBMCs were isolated by density gradient centrifugation. PBMCs intended for TCR sequencing were cryopreserved in liquid nitrogen and thawed later in a water bath at 37 degrees C. The sorted or isolated CD4+, CD8+ and CD8+ TEMRA cells had a purity of 90% or higher. From the germline V gene, CDR1 is SGHTA and CDR2 is FQGNSA. V ends up 5 bases short and J 7 bases short, with an unmatched junction base count of 6. The CDR3 goes from the cysteine to the phenylalanine over 13 residues. Solely the CDR3 DNA is kept, with 39 bases framed from the first base.

The research as a whole found: The TCR sequencing and HLA analysis was acknowledged to have included a relatively small number of individuals.

RNA was extracted with the RNeasy kit and 0.5 to 1 ug was reverse transcribed using random hexamers. TCR beta CDR3 regions were amplified with the immunoSEQ multiplex PCR assay covering 54 Vbeta and 13 Jbeta segments. PCR amplification bias was corrected using a synthetic template baseline for primer optimization and computational correction. As for the authors' bioinformatics: Reads were annotated to V, D and J genes according to IMGT and were analyzed with immunoSEQ Analyzer, with only productive sequences retained. To calculate clonality, Shannon entropy was normalized by log2 of the number of productive unique sequences and then subtracted from one. Public and private clones were assessed among the 100 most prevalent clones of each patient and control. Clones were defined as Susac-specific if absent from the healthy and MS cohorts, from over a thousand published viral clones and from other ImmuneACCESS disease sequences. The public sequencing data were trimmed at Q25 with fastp and processed into clonotypes with MiXCR by TCRdb, which kept only in-frame beta chains. Rows matching on CDR3 protein sequence are summarized as one entry with the most common DNA and genes. TCRdb's processing, not the authors', yielded these V and J calls. Across this sample there are fewer than 250,000 distinct CDR3 sequences, with 90% to 95% seen only once. Of the sample, 0.1% is held by the ten largest clones.

Recombination connected TRBV7-2 to TRBJ1-2; 8 of the junction bases match TRBD1. This clonotype originated in a human donor in good health. The sequenced sample consisted of CD4+ T cells from PBMCs. In nucleotides, the sequence is TGTGCCAGCAGCGTGACAGGGGCGAGTGGCTACACCTTC. Translated, this is CASSVTGASGYTF.